The 14 T cell receptor beta chains listed next were all sequenced from one sample in a study of control samples from healthy donors and cancer patients (dated by TCRdb to about 2020). The library was generated by the immunoSEQ multiplex PCR assay. The source is immuneACCESS, and TCRdb retained only in-frame sequences with V and J called. Part of the clones is not carried over; for the studies checked, unresolved V genes explain less than half of this, and the remainder is unexplained. This sample is represented by some 120,000 clones; around 89% of them were singletons. The top ten clones comprise less than 3% of the sample. The sequenced sample was blood. The receptors come from a woman aged 70-85 years in good health.

This clone was detected only once. This chain connects TRBV18 to TRBJ1-1, with D possibly matching TRBD1 (5 bases). This CDR3 spans 15 amino acids. The germline CDR1 and CDR2 sequences are KGHSH and LQKENI. Trimming removed 0 bases from V and 3 bases from J, with 11 bases in between. CDR3 amino acids: CASSPPEGVDTEAFF. The CDR3 nucleotides are TGTGCCAGCTCACCACCGGAAGGGGTTGACACTGAAGCTTTCTTT.

V and J are TRBV19 and TRBJ1-2, with D perhaps TRBD1 (6 bases). Germline V gene sequence: CDR1 LNHDA, CDR2 SQIVND (reference sequence). V lost 1 base to trimming and J lost 8 bases, with 14 bases between them. The CDR3 covers 14 residues. CDR3 sequence: CASSIGLTGPGYTF. The CDR3 DNA reads TGTGCCAGTAGTATAGGACTAACAGGGCCCGGCTACACCTTC. Variable domain in full (rest from reference TRBV19 and TRBJ1-2): DGGITQSPKYLFRKEGQNVTLSCEQNLNHDAMYWYRQDPGQGLRLIYYSQIVNDFQKGDIAEGYSVSREKKESFPLTVTSAQKNPTAFYLCASSIGLTGPGYTFGSGTRLTVV.

This rearrangement joins TRBV5-1 to TRBJ1-6; D might be TRBD1 (5 bases). The germline V gene has CDR1 SGHRS and CDR2 YFSETQ. Trimming stripped 0 bases from V and 2 bases from J, with 6 bases between. The CDR3 spans 15 residues. The CDR3 bases are TGCGCCAGCAGCTTGGCAGGGACCTATAATTCACCCCTCCACTTT. This sequence encodes CASSLAGTYNSPLHF.

The count of this clone is one. The V gene is TRBV7-2, the J gene TRBJ2-5; tentatively, D is TRBD1 (6 bases). This CDR3 region has 14 residues. Per the germline V gene, CDR1 is SGHTA and CDR2 is FQGNSA. Between the trimmed V and J ends, which lost 5 bases and 2 bases, there was a span of 12 bases. The CDR3 DNA reads as TGTGCCAGCAGCATAAGGACAGTTCAAGAGACCCAGTACTTC. Amino acid sequence: CASSIRTVQETQYF.

CDR3 protein: CSVLLAGGPQNTGELFF. In nucleotides, the CDR3 is TGCAGCGTTTTACTAGCGGGGGGTCCTCAGAACACCGGGGAGCTGTTTTTT. This chain joins TRBV29-1 and TRBJ2-2, with 12 bases identical to TRBD2. With V trimmed by 5 bases and J by 1 base, 8 bases remained unmatched. This CDR3 contains 17 residues. Germline assignment: CDR1 SQVTM and CDR2 ANQGSEA.

This sequence joins TRBV15 and TRBJ1-5, with unresolved D. The CDR3 extends over 12 amino acids. V shed 3 bases and J shed 5 bases, with 5 bases lying between them. CDR1 LNHNV and CDR2 YYDKDF come from the germline V gene (reference sequence). The CDR3 nucleotides read TGTGCCACCAGCAGGGCCTATCAGCCCCAGCATTTT. It yields the protein CATSRAYQPQHF.

The DNA of the CDR3 is TGCGCCAGCAGCTTGGGTTCAGGGGGTCCTGGAAACACCATATATTTT. Its translation: CASSLGSGGPGNTIYF. The J gene is TRBJ1-3, the V gene TRBV5-1; the match to TRBD1 covers 7 bases. Germline V lookup: CDR1 SGHRS, CDR2 YFSETQ. CDR3 length: 16 amino acids. Germline trimming cut 0 bases from V and 2 bases from J; bases unmatched to any gene: 5. The entire variable domain, with the rest obtained from reference TRBV5-1 and TRBJ1-3, is as follows: KAGVTQTPRYLIKTRGQQVTLSCSPISGHRSVSWYQQTPGQGLQFLFEYFSETQRNKGNFPGRFSGRQFSNSRSEMNVSTLELGDSALYLCASSLGSGGPGNTIYFGEGSWLTVV.

The chain employs TRBV9 and TRBJ2-7; 9 nucleotides align to TRBD1. Looked up from germline, CDR1 is SGDLS and CDR2 is YYNGEE. CDR3 length: 14 amino acids. With V trimmed by 4 bases and J by 3 bases, 5 bases remained unmatched. CDR3 sequence (DNA): TGTGCCAGCAGCTCACAGGGGGCGTTCTACGAGCAGTACTTC. Translated, it gives CASSSQGAFYEQYF.

V and J are TRBV7-3 and TRBJ2-2; 13 bases agree with TRBD2. CDR3 length: 16 amino acids. The J segment lost 8 bases and the V segment lost 5 bases, leaving 8 bases of the junction unmatched. CDR1 is SGHTA and CDR2 is FQGTGA in the germline V gene. CDR3 sequence reads: CASSPQTSGGLGELFF. CDR3 nucleotide sequence: TGTGCCAGCAGCCCCCAGACTAGCGGGGGGCTTGGGGAGCTGTTTTTT.

J is TRBJ1-5 and V is TRBV5-5; maybe TRBD1 (5 bases). Germline CDR1 SGHKS, CDR2 YYEKEE (reference sequence). The CDR3 sequence is 16 residues long. V lost 4 bases and J 0 bases, leaving 14 bases between the germline ends. The CDR3 nucleotides are TGTGCCAGCAGCCCCGGGACGGGGGATAGCAATCAGCCCCAGCATTTT. It yields the protein CASSPGTGDSNQPQHF. Combining the CDR3 with reference TRBV5-5 and TRBJ1-5 gives the whole variable domain DAGVTQSPTHLIKTRGQQVTLRCSPISGHKSVSWYQQVLGQGPQFIFQYYEKEERGRGNFPDRFSARQFPNYSSELNVNALLLGDSALYLCASSPGTGDSNQPQHFGDGTRLSIL.

The chain couples TRBV6-5 to TRBJ1-1; no reliable D call. V lost 5 bases to trimming and J lost 6 bases, with 7 bases between them. Germline CDR1 and CDR2: MNHEY and SVGAGI. This CDR3 comprises 11 residues. CDR3 residues: CASSREAEAFF. In nucleotides, the CDR3 is TGTGCCAGCAGTCGTGAGGCTGAAGCTTTCTTT.

This clone was counted a single time. The chain employs TRBV7-9 and TRBJ2-3; 9 bases are shared with TRBD2. V lost 7 bases and J lost 2; bases outside the gene matches: 10. Germline V gene data show CDR1 as SEHNR and CDR2 as FQNEAQ (reference sequence). The CDR3 has 16 amino acids. The CDR3 loop is CASTSRGGGNTDTQYF. For the CDR3, the DNA is TGTGCCAGCACCTCCCGCGGGGGGGGCAACACAGATACGCAGTATTTT.

The CDR3 region is CATSRDLRASRDNEQFF. The CDR3 DNA is TGTGCCACCAGCAGAGACCTCCGCGCGTCTCGGGACAATGAGCAGTTCTTC. The chain employs TRBV15 and TRBJ2-1; D is ambiguous. V lost 0 bases, J lost 5 bases, and 17 bases lay in between. The germline gives CDR1 LNHNV, CDR2 YYDKDF (reference sequence). The CDR3 loop spans 17 amino acids.

The V gene is TRBV7-3, the J gene TRBJ2-2, with 11 bases aligning to TRBD1. Trimming cost V 2 bases and J 5 bases; bases outside gene matches: 4. The CDR3 covers 16 residues. Germline CDR1 and CDR2: SGHTA and FQGTGA. The DNA for the CDR3 is TGTGCCAGCAGCTTAGGACAGGGGGCGAGAACCGGGGAGCTGTTTTTT. It codes for CASSLGQGARTGELFF.